This T cell receptor beta chain was identified in a study of shared T cell receptors in the human thymus listed by TCRdb under 2021. Concerning the study at large: The study examined how the human thymus generates shared, self-reactive T-cell receptor alpha chains.

About this clone: The clone's antigen remains unknown. Within one base of it there is no much larger clone, and no base qualities were kept.

Libraries were built with the immunoSEQ multiplex PCR assay. TCRdb retrieved this table from immuneACCESS and kept in-frame rearrangements only. Not all clones are present; in checked studies, unresolved V genes account for under half, and no reason is known for the remainder. Counted in this sample were approximately 580,000 clones; 78% of them appeared once. The ten largest make up roughly 0.013% of the sample. The CDR3 measures 16 amino acids from cysteine to phenylalanine. The retained sequence is limited to the CDR3, 48 bases, with the frame set at the first base. Cut back by 2 bases and 5 bases, the V and J ends lie 18 bases apart. As encoded in the germline V gene (reference sequence), CDR1 is LNHNV while CDR2 is YYDKDF. These same data were also listed under a study on human thymus T cells. The other study reports the following: Donors were immunologically healthy infants undergoing open corrective cardiac surgery for congenital heart defects in Finland. Thymus tissue was collected as surgical resects that were removed during corrective cardiac surgery. Usage of V and J gene segments appeared to be biased in both the thymic and the peripheral blood repertoires. According to the related research, thymic TCR repertoires were highly overlapping among unrelated individuals. The study described the TCR alpha and beta repertoires in about eight infant thymus samples and a few matching peripheral blood samples. The cohort included six male and two female infants, with donor ages spanning 7 to 244 days. Thymocytes were mechanically released from the tissue and were stored as pellets of about 9-33 million cells at -70 degrees C. A QIAsymphony instrument was used to extract genomic DNA from frozen cell pellets. The immunoSEQ multiplex PCR assay was used to amplify the TCRB and TCRAD loci from a standardized quantity of quality-controlled genomic DNA. The amplicons covered the V(D)J region and were long enough to include the CDR3 and to identify the V and J genes. Amplicon sequencing was performed on an Illumina platform through the commercial immunoSEQ service. Primer bias and sequencing errors were corrected as previously described, and TCRAD and TCRB definitions were based on the IMGT database. immunoSEQ Analyzer 3.0 and VDJTools were used for repertoire analysis, which covered basic statistics, V/J segment usage, diversity estimates, rarefaction and pairwise overlap. To estimate diversity, the Chao1, ChaoE, Efron-Thisted, Shannon and inverse Simpson indices were applied, and diversity was also estimated on datasets down-sampled to the smallest sample. Repertoire overlap was assessed by strict matching of CDR3 nucleotide sequence, V gene and J gene, and clustering was done by Jaccard-based multidimensional scaling. On average, roughly 850,000 unique TCRB clonotypes were obtained from thymus samples, compared with 80,000 to 85,000 from blood samples.

The clonotype was recovered from a boy under two years old with a congenital heart defect. Donor details come from another sample of the same person, matched by shared clones. What was sequenced was thymocytes. This chain is built from TRBV15 and TRBJ2-5; D gene: possibly TRBD2, on 6 matching bases. The CDR3 corresponds to CATSRTRDWRYETQYF. In nucleotide form, the sequence is TGTGCCACCAGCAGAACCAGGGACTGGCGCTACGAGACCCAGTACTTC.